The next 2 T cell receptor beta chains were all read from a single sample in a study of blood T cell repertoires in COVID-19. Profiled with immunoSEQ multiplex PCR; TCRdb holds only in-frame clones, not every one. The table shows roughly 210,000 clones, with 88% occurring only once. The sequencing input was peripheral blood. These receptors came from an older man with acute or convalescent COVID-19.

The chain employs TRBV21-1 and TRBJ1-4. TRBV21-1 is a recognized pseudogene. The CDR3 runs to 14 residues. The CDR3 nucleotides are TGTGCCATCCACCGGGGTGGAACTAATGAAAAACTGTTTTTT. As protein: CAIHRGGTNEKLFF.

V usage is TRBV11-2 and J usage is TRBJ2-7; possibly TRBD1 for D (5 bases). Trimming took off 4 bases at V and 4 bases at J, with 8 bases between the two ends. Germline V gene data show CDR1 as SGHAT and CDR2 as FQNNGV. The CDR3 length is 12 residues. The CDR3: CASSSQGYEQYF. For the CDR3, the DNA is TGTGCCAGCAGCTCCCAGGGATACGAGCAGTACTTC. Complete variable domain (other parts from reference TRBV11-2 and TRBJ2-7): EAGVAQSPRYKIIEKRQSVAFWCNPISGHATLYWYQQILGQGPKLLIQFQNNGVVDDSQLPKDRFSAERLKGVDSTLKIQPAKLEDSAVYLCASSSQGYEQYFGPGTRLTVT.